This TCR beta chain was recorded in a study of blood T cell repertoires in COVID-19. In the study overall: Whether acute or convalescent, the COVID-19 samples came from the United States, Italy and Spain. Sample material is recorded as cDNA or gDNA derived from T cells, B-cell-depleted T cells, or PBMCs.

In this sample, this clone turned up once. V was pared by 7 bases and J by 4 bases, with 14 bases between. The CDR3 length is 14 residues. CDR1 LNHDA and CDR2 SQIVND come from the germline V gene (reference sequence). Source study methods: Amplification of reference gene primers provided the estimated nucleated cell counts. Clones were sequenced by immunoSEQ multiplex PCR, and TCRdb holds only the in-frame ones, with some missing. V, J and clone size reflect that table, while D and trimming were determined from the DNA. The data contain about 120,000 clones, around three quarters of them seen just once; the ten biggest clones take up approximately 3.9%.

This sequence originates from a woman older than 75 with acute or convalescent COVID-19. The gene calls are TRBV19 and TRBJ1-5; D is uncertain. The sample comprised peripheral blood. CDR3: CASNVGLQNQPQHF. As DNA, the CDR3 is TGTGCCAGTAACGTCGGGTTACAAAATCAGCCCCAGCATTTT.